This T cell receptor beta chain comes out of a study of blood T cell repertoires in COVID-19. Study background: From T cells, B-cell-depleted T cells, or PBMCs came the material, which was cDNA or gDNA.

The CDR3 contains 14 residues. V gave up 0 bases and J gave up 4 bases, with 7 bases separating them. The germline V gene has CDR1 WSHSY and CDR2 SAAADI. Produced via immunoSEQ multiplex PCR; TCRdb's table is partial and in-frame only. The data hold roughly 300,000 clones, with roughly nine tenths observed a single time. This TCR came from a woman aged 25 to 39 with COVID-19, enrolled during active disease. The chain combines TRBV10-2 with TRBJ1-5; D uncertain. The specimen sequenced was peripheral blood. The CDR3 DNA sequence: TGCGCCAGCAGTGAGTCGAGTCAAAATCAGCCCCAGCATTTT. It yields the protein CASSESSQNQPQHF.